Below, 13 T cell receptor beta chains from the same sample are listed, as sequenced in a study of identical twins. TCRdb re-analysed the 5' RACE reads in MiXCR, keeping a single row per CDR3 protein. The table includes some 1,600,000 distinct CDR3 sequences, roughly a third detected once. The specimen was cord blood. The receptors were sampled from a newborn girl in good health.

V gene TRBV20-1 combines with J gene TRBJ1-6; no definite D call. The CDR3 has 14 residues. Trimming took 0 bases from V and 5 from J, leaving 8 bases between them. Germline V gene data show CDR1 as DFQATT and CDR2 as SNEGSKA (reference sequence). In DNA, the CDR3 is TGCAGTGCTAGAGATATAGGCCATAATTCACCCCTCCACTTT. It encodes CSARDIGHNSPLHF.

There are a few counts of this clonotype. The V gene is TRBV9, the J gene TRBJ2-7; D tentatively reads TRBD1 or TRBD2 (6 bases each). The DNA end lines up better with TRBJ2-5; the J call may be wrong. This CDR3 region has 14 residues. Germline lookup yields CDR1 SGDLS and CDR2 YYNGEE. The CDR3 here is CASSVGVGGETQYF. As DNA, the CDR3 is TGTGCCAGCAGCGTAGGCGTAGGGGGGGAGACCCAGTACTTC.

The V gene is TRBV28, the J gene TRBJ1-5, with D possibly matching TRBD1 (6 bases). Germline CDR1 reads MDHEN; CDR2 reads SYDVKM. The CDR3 is 16 residues long. The V end lost 5 bases, the J end lost 4 bases, and 18 bases lay between the germline ends. The chain's CDR3 is CASSPSPLQGNQPQHF. CDR3 nucleotides: TGTGCCAGCAGTCCTAGTCCCCTCCAGGGGAATCAGCCCCAGCATTTT.

The chain is built from TRBV27 and TRBJ2-2; 8 positions match TRBD1. CDR1 is MNHEY and CDR2 is SMNVEV in the germline V gene (reference sequence). The CDR3 sequence is 18 residues long. V trimming: 6 bases; J trimming: 5 bases; junction bases outside the gene matches: 17. CDR3 in amino acids: CASSSRRGRISLTGELFF. CDR3 coding DNA: TGTGCCAGCAGCTCTCGCAGGGGGCGGATAAGTTTGACCGGGGAGCTGTTTTTT.

In this sample, this clonotype turned up a few times. The chain recombines TRBV20-1 with TRBJ2-1; D is unresolved. Trimming removed 8 bases from V and 9 bases from J, with 17 bases in between. This CDR3 spans 12 amino acids. In germline, CDR1 is DFQATT, CDR2 SNEGSKA (reference sequence). CDR3 coding DNA: TGCAGTCTTCCGTTTGCCTTCGGTGAGCAGTTCTTC. Protein product: CSLPFAFGEQFF.

To note about this clonotype: A read error may produce the germline difference seen at one junction end. V gene TRBV7-2 combines with J gene TRBJ2-5; D ambiguous. The CDR3 extends over 11 amino acids. CDR1 is SGHTA, CDR2 FQGNSA, per germline. The CDR3 sequence: CASSLSETQCF. The DNA for the CDR3 is TGTGCCAGCAGCTTATCCGAGACCCAGTGCTTC.

The rearrangement uses TRBV6-6 and TRBJ1-2; the D is unclear. This CDR3 is built from 13 residues. Germline-derived CDR1 and CDR2 are MNHNY and SVGAGI (reference sequence). Trimming took off 7 bases at V and 2 bases at J, with 11 bases between the two ends. The CDR3 sequence: CASTLDLNYGYTF. In DNA, the CDR3 is TGTGCCAGCACCCTGGATCTGAACTATGGCTACACCTTC.

This chain links TRBV6-1 with TRBJ2-2; D not resolved. The CDR3 consists of 12 residues. The V gene lost 7 bases and the J gene lost 6 bases, with 9 bases spanning the gap. CDR1 is MNHNS, CDR2 SASEGT, per germline. CDR3 residues: CASKGSAGELFF. CDR3 nucleotide sequence: TGTGCCAGCAAAGGAAGCGCCGGGGAGCTGTTTTTT.

This clonotype appeared a few times. This chain connects TRBV10-3 to TRBJ2-5, with a weak D call TRBD1 (6 bases). The V gene lost 4 bases and the J gene lost 4 bases, with 10 bases spanning the gap. Per germline, CDR1 ENHRY and CDR2 SYGVKD. This CDR3 has 13 amino acids. Here the CDR3 reads CAISATRGETQYF. For the CDR3, the DNA is TGTGCCATCAGTGCGACCAGGGGAGAGACCCAGTACTTC.

The chain couples TRBV29-1 to TRBJ2-7, with TRBD1 as a possible D gene (6 bases). The J call may be faulty, since TRBJ2-5 better matches the DNA end. The germline V gene encodes CDR1 SQVTM and CDR2 ANQGSEA. The CDR3 has 13 amino acids. The CDR3 loop is CSVELGQGETQYF. The CDR3 DNA is TGCAGCGTTGAACTGGGGCAGGGGGAGACCCAGTACTTC.

J is TRBJ1-1 and V is TRBV28; 7 nucleotides agree with TRBD1. The ends lost 6 bases at V and 1 base at J; junction bases unmatched: 11. Germline V CDR1 and CDR2: MDHEN, SYDVKM. The CDR3 length is 16 residues. DNA for the CDR3: TGTGCCAGCAGCCGCTGGGACAGACTTACGAACACTGAAGCTTTCTTT. Residues: CASSRWDRLTNTEAFF.

This chain links TRBV7-2 with TRBJ2-3, with 10 bases lining up with TRBD2. Germline CDR1 is SGHTA and CDR2 is FQGNSA. Trimming removed 5 bases from V and 5 bases from J; junction bases left unmatched: 10. The CDR3 has 16 amino acids. Here the CDR3 DNA reads TGTGCCAGCAGCCAGAGAGCGGGAGGGCCTGGAGATACGCAGTATTTT. It translates to CASSQRAGGPGDTQYF.

The rearrangement joins TRBV3-1 to TRBJ2-1; 8 bases fit TRBD2. The germline CDR1 and CDR2 sequences are LGHDT and YNNKEL (reference sequence). V lost 5 bases and J lost 2; bases outside the gene matches: 2. The CDR3 totals 14 residues. CDR3 bases: TGTGCCAGCAGCGGAGCGGGGGCCTACAATGAGCAGTTCTTC. Its translation: CASSGAGAYNEQFF.